This TCR beta chain comes out of a study of human T cells and chemical hapten exposure. Study-wide points: Expanded TCRs produced significantly more large CDR3 similarity clusters than controls did. Correlating positively with patch test score were the PT1 expanded TCR counts.

Time point here: patch test 2, 6 weeks after DPC sensitization. This sample's treatment: therapeutic diphenylcyclopropenone sensitization with weekly scalp DPC. The V and J ends lost 0 bases and 4 bases respectively, with 15 bases between them. Germline V gene lookup returns CDR1 MNHNY and CDR2 SVGAGI (reference sequence). CDR3 size: 17 residues. TCRdb fed the RACE reads into MiXCR, producing one record per CDR3 protein. The sample shows about 400,000 distinct CDR3 sequences, about 6% of them seen only once. About this clonotype itself: Its antigen is not identified.

Sequences were derived from whole blood, sampled in connection with sensitization to the hapten diphenylcyclopropenone (DPC). This sequence originates from a woman under 30 with alopecia areata. Some clones in this sample may be carry-over from other donors' samples. V gene TRBV6-6 combines with J gene TRBJ1-4; D is possibly TRBD1 (6 bases). The CDR3 DNA reads TGTGCCAGCAGTTACTCGAGTTACTCCAGGGGTAATGAAAAACTGTTTTTT. Protein product: CASSYSSYSRGNEKLFF.